The TCR beta chain under discussion was sequenced for a study of cytomegalovirus exposure and HLA in healthy donors. Across the whole study: A subsequent analysis stated that the 110 or so validation repertoires were run on the same platform as the approximately 700 first-cohort repertoires. Findings and limits, study-wide: Associated with cytomegalovirus, according to the listing, were 170 or so TCR beta chains. One later analysis, an examination of the 100 to 150 validation repertoires, found that first-cohort TCR clusters tended to co-occur in them. Reported results showed that the classifier diagnosed cytomegalovirus status with high specificity and sensitivity.

Data came from immunoSEQ multiplex PCR; TCRdb stores just in-frame clones and leaves some out. The sample holds about 220,000 clones, around four fifths seen once. In the case of this clone: Its matching antigen is unknown.

Germline V gene sequence: CDR1 MDHEN, CDR2 SYDVKM. CDR3 length: 12 amino acids. V lost 6 bases to trimming and J lost 4 bases, with 9 bases between them. Specimen: PBMCs. This receptor was obtained from a woman in her twenties or thirties in good health and CMV-seropositive. V gene TRBV28 combines with J gene TRBJ1-2, with TRBD1 as a possible D gene (5 bases). This CDR3 is CASRPGGYGYTF. As DNA, the CDR3 is TGTGCCAGCAGGCCTGGGGGCTATGGCTACACCTTC.